This T cell receptor (beta chain) was recorded in a study of response to subunit inactivated influenza vaccine. Regarding the study as a whole: There was a suggestion from the authors that each seasonal influenza vaccination recruits few new T cells.

As for this clonotype: The antigen is unknown.

TCRdb independently ran MiXCR on the RT-PCR reads; one entry per CDR3 protein. The sample lists about 650,000 distinct CDR3 sequences; more than 15% were seen once. Sample: PBMCs from blood, taken about 11 days after vaccination. This TCR came from a middle-aged man who received an inactivated influenza vaccine.

CDR3: CASSNGRWRNTEAFF. For the CDR3, the DNA is TGTGCCAGCAGTAATGGAAGGTGGAGAAACACTGAAGCTTTCTTT. This chain joins TRBV12-3 or TRBV12-4 and TRBJ1-1; D unclear. The CDR3 length is 15 residues. V was cut by 5 bases and J by 2 bases, with 15 bases left in between.